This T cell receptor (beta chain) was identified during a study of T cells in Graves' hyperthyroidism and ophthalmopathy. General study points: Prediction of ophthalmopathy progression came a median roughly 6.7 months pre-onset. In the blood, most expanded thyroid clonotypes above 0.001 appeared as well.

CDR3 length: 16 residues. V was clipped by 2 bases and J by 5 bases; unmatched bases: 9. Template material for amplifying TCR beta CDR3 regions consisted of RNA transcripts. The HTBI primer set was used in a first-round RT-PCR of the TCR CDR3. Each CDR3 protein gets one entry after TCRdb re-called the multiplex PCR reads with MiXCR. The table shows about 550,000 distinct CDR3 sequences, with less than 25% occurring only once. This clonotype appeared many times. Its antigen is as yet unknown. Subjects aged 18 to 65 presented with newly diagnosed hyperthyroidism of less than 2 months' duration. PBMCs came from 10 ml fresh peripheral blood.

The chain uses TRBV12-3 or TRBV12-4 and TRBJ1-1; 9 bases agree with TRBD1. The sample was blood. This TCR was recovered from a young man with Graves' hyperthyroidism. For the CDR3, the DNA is TGTGCCAGCAGTTTATCGCACAGGGGGCGGTGGACTGAAGCTTTCTTT. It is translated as CASSLSHRGRWTEAFF.